The source of this TCR beta chain is a study of shared clonotypes between healthy human individuals. Study findings and constraints: Naive CD4 clonotypes were shared across a handful of donors at approximately 5.3%. Memory subsets generally showed smaller estimated richness than naive subsets did.

With respect to this clone: As yet, its antigen is unknown.

TCRdb keeps only in-frame clones here, not all; method: immunoSEQ multiplex PCR. The sample records some 2,000,000 clones, roughly 96% being singletons. Donation came from healthy HIV-negative adults that had no recent acute infections or vaccinations. Caucasian adults residing in Nashville, Tennessee made up all the donors. The germline CDR1 and CDR2 sequences are SGHNT and YYREEE (reference sequence). The ends lost 4 bases at V and 2 bases at J; junction bases unmatched: 7. CDR3 length equals 15 residues. The sample consisted of naive CD4+ T cells sorted from blood. Regarding subset: CD45RA+ positively selected. This TCR came from a man aged 18 to 30 in good health. The V gene is TRBV5-4, the J gene TRBJ2-7, with TRBD1 matching 9 bases. This CDR3 is CASSPGQGGPYEQYF. The DNA for the CDR3 is TGTGCCAGCAGCCCGGGACAGGGAGGCCCCTACGAGCAGTACTTC.